Following are 13 T cell receptor beta chains from one sample sequenced in a study of beta chain features in type 1 diabetes. Reverse transcribing all isolated RNA meant expressed TCRB transcripts were sequenced. TCRdb's table, derived via immunoSEQ multiplex PCR, lists solely in-frame clones and lacks some. The data hold 330,000 or so clones, with around 19% observed a single time. The source material was naive CD4+ T cells from blood. Source of these receptors: a woman aged 18-30 years in good health.

This chain joins TRBV5-1 and TRBJ1-2; 9 nucleotides match TRBD1. The CDR3 has 17 amino acids. Germline loops: CDR1 SGHRS, CDR2 YFSETQ. With 7 bases clipped from V and 4 bases from J, the junction kept 17 bases outside the gene matches. The CDR3 loop is CASYPGQGRIRGYGYTF. The CDR3 bases are TGCGCCAGCTACCCGGGACAGGGAAGAATTCGAGGCTATGGCTACACCTTC.

This clone was observed a few times. The junction departs from germline at one end; a sequencing error may be responsible. The rearrangement uses TRBV2 and TRBJ2-3, with a tentative D call TRBD2 (6 bases). Germline V gene lookup returns CDR1 SNHLY and CDR2 FYNNEI. The CDR3 runs to 16 residues. The CDR3 reads CASGERAGWETDTQYF. In DNA, the CDR3 is TGTGCCAGCGGTGAGAGGGCGGGATGGGAGACAGATACGCAGTATTTT.

This clone was seen a handful of times. The CDR3 spells CASSPKYGGAQPQHF. The CDR3 coding sequence is TGTGCCAGCAGCCCCAAATACGGGGGTGCCCAGCCCCAGCATTTT. The chain links TRBV7-2 to TRBJ1-5, with D tentatively TRBD1 (5 bases). The CDR3 totals 15 residues. Between the trimmed V and J ends, which lost 5 bases and 7 bases, there was a span of 18 bases. The germline V gene has CDR1 SGHTA and CDR2 FQGNSA.

This clone was observed a handful of times. At the DNA level, this CDR3 is encoded by other sequences in the same sample as well. The V and J genes are TRBV7-9 and TRBJ2-1; D call uncertain. The germline CDR1 and CDR2 sequences are SEHNR and FQNEAQ (reference sequence). The CDR3 extends over 11 amino acids. The V end was cut by 6 bases, the J end by 4 bases, with 4 bases between. The CDR3 loop reads CASSPYNEQFF. The CDR3 region has the DNA TGTGCCAGCAGTCCTTACAATGAGCAGTTCTTC.

This clone was picked up a small number of times. The genes are TRBV6-6 and TRBJ1-2; TRBD1 might be the D (5 bases). Trimming pared 5 bases from V and 7 bases from J, leaving 8 bases between. CDR3 length equals 11 residues. CDR1 and CDR2 from the germline V gene are MNHNY and SVGAGI (reference sequence). The CDR3 sequence is CASSQGSGYTF. In DNA, the CDR3 is TGTGCCAGCAGTCAGGGATCTGGCTACACCTTC.

The chain couples TRBV5-6 to TRBJ2-4; 13 bases map to TRBD2. The germline V gene has CDR1 SGHDT and CDR2 YYEEEE. The length of the CDR3 is 14 residues. Germline trimming cut 2 bases from V and 8 bases from J; bases unmatched to any gene: 1. The CDR3 coding sequence is TGTGCCAGCAGCTTACTAGCGGGGGGGGACATTCAGTACTTC. It translates to CASSLLAGGDIQYF.

This clone was seen a few times. This chain uses TRBV15 with TRBJ1-2, with a tentative D call TRBD1 (5 bases). V was cut by 6 bases and J by 7 bases, with 9 bases left in between. The CDR3 sequence is 11 residues long. Germline V gene data show CDR1 as LNHNV and CDR2 as YYDKDF (reference sequence). In DNA form, the CDR3 reads TGTGCCACCAGGGGGGGAGTTGGCTACACCTTC. This encodes CATRGGVGYTF.

This chain links TRBV7-6 with TRBJ1-4, with D tentatively TRBD1 (5 bases). The CDR3 loop spans 15 amino acids. CDR1 and CDR2 from the germline V gene are SGHVS and FNYEAQ. The V and J ends lost 5 bases and 5 bases respectively, with 15 bases between them. This chain's CDR3 is CASSPVGGSNEKLFF. CDR3 coding DNA: TGTGCCAGCAGCCCGGTGGGGGGATCCAATGAAAAACTGTTTTTT.

V and J are TRBV5-1 and TRBJ2-7, with 8 bases that match TRBD2. The ends lost 0 bases at V and 4 bases at J; junction bases unmatched: 6. CDR1 is SGHRS, CDR2 YFSETQ, per germline. This CDR3 has 15 residues. The CDR3 DNA sequence: TGCGCCAGCAGCTTGGCTACTAGCGGTATGTACGAGCAGTACTTC. This codes for CASSLATSGMYEQYF.

This clone was detected a few times. This chain joins TRBV11-3 and TRBJ2-1; 11 nucleotides line up with TRBD2. Germline V gives CDR1 SGHNT, CDR2 YENEEA. After removal of 5 bases from V and 9 bases from J, the junction contained 3 bases not matched to a gene. The CDR3 length is 13 residues. This chain's CDR3 is CASSPTSGVEQFF. The DNA of the CDR3 is TGTGCCAGCAGCCCGACTAGCGGGGTTGAGCAGTTCTTC.

The V and J genes are TRBV7-6 and TRBJ2-3; 7 bases align to TRBD2. The trim removed 1 base at V and 1 base at J, leaving 5 bases unmatched. Per germline, CDR1 SGHVS and CDR2 FNYEAQ. The CDR3 consists of 16 residues. CDR3 in amino acids: CASSLGVAGGTDTQYF. The CDR3 DNA follows: TGTGCCAGCAGCTTAGGTGTAGCGGGTGGCACAGATACGCAGTATTTT.

The chain joins TRBV30 to TRBJ1-6, with no clear D. The V end was cut by 0 bases, the J end by 15 bases, with 15 bases between. The CDR3 spans 13 residues. Germline V gene lookup returns CDR1 GTSNPN and CDR2 SVGIG (reference sequence). The CDR3 sequence is CAWSVGPTKYLHF. The DNA of the CDR3 is TGTGCCTGGAGTGTAGGGCCGACTAAGTACCTCCACTTT.

This clone has only a few counts. The chain uses TRBV25-1 and TRBJ1-4, with a tentative D call TRBD1 (5 bases). V was clipped by 8 bases and J by 8 bases, with 18 bases between them. Germline loops: CDR1 MGHDK, CDR2 SYGVNS. This CDR3 contains 14 residues. CDR3 DNA sequence: TGTGCCAGCTCCGTCTGGGGCTCAGACGAAAAACTGTTTTTT. Its protein is CASSVWGSDEKLFF.